This T cell receptor (beta chain) was documented in a study of T cell responses to AZD1222 COVID-19 vaccine. Broader study findings: When two AZD1222 doses had been given, Spike-specific TCR breadth and depth rose. Repertoires were obtained only post-peak T cell response.

Profiling relied on immunoSEQ multiplex PCR, and the TCRdb table lists in-frame clones only, not all of them. The table includes about 140,000 clones, roughly 90% detected once. Germline CDR1 SGHNT, CDR2 YYREEE (reference sequence). There are 18 residues in the CDR3. The trim removed 4 bases at V and 1 base at J, leaving 13 bases unmatched. Points on this clone: Its specificity is unknown.

The genes are TRBV5-4 and TRBJ2-3, with 9 bases aligning to TRBD1. The input for sequencing was peripheral blood, taken on day 0 of AZD1222 vaccination. The TCR originated in an adult in good health. DNA for the CDR3: TGTGCCAGCAGCCTTAACAGGGGGCGGTCACCTGGCACAGATACGCAGTATTTT. Translating gives CASSLNRGRSPGTDTQYF. Using reference TRBV5-4 and TRBJ2-3 for the parts outside the CDR3, the full variable domain is ETGVTQSPTHLIKTRGQQVTLRCSSQSGHNTVSWYQQALGQGPQFIFQYYREEENGRGNFPPRFSGLQFPNYSSELNVNALELDDSALYLCASSLNRGRSPGTDTQYFGPGTRLTVL.